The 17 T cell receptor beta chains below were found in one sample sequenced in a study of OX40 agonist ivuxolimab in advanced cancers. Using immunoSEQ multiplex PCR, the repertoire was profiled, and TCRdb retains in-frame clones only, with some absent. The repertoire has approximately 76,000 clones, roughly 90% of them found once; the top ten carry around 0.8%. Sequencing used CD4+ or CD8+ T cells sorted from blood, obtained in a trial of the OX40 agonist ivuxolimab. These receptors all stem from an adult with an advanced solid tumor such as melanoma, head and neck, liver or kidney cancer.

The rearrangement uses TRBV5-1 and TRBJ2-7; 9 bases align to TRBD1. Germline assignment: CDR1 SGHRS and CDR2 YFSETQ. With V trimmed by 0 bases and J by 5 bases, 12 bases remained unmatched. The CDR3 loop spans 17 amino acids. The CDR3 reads CASSLDPGQGFRDEQYF. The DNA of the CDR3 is TGCGCCAGCAGCTTGGACCCGGGACAGGGATTTCGGGACGAGCAGTACTTC.

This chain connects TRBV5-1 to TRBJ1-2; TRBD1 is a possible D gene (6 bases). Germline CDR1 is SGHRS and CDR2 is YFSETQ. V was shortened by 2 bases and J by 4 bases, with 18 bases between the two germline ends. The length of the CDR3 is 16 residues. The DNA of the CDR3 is TGCGCCAGCAGCTTAACACAAGGACAGATCAGCTATGGCTACACCTTC. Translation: CASSLTQGQISYGYTF.

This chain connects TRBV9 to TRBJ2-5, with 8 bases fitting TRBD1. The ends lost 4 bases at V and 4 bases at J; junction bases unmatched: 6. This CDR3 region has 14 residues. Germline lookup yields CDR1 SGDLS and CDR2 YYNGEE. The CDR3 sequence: CASSPRTGTETQYF. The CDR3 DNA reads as TGTGCCAGCAGCCCTCGGACAGGGACAGAGACCCAGTACTTC.

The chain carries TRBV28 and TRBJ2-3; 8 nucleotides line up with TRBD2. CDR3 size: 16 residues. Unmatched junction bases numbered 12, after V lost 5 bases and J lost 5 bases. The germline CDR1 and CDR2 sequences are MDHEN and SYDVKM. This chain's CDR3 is CASSTPLAGGGDTQYF. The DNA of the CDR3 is TGTGCCAGCAGTACGCCTCTAGCGGGCGGGGGAGATACGCAGTATTTT.

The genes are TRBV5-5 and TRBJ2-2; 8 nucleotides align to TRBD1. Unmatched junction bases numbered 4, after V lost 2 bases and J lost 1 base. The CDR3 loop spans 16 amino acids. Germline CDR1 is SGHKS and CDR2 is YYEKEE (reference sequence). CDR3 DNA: TGTGCCAGCAGCTTACCCGGGACAGGGAACACCGGGGAGCTGTTTTTT. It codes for CASSLPGTGNTGELFF.

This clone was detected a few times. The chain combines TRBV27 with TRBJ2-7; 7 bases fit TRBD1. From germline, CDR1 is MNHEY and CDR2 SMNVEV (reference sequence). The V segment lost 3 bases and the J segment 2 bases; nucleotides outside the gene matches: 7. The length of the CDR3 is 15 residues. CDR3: CASSFYRGSTYEQYF. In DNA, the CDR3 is TGTGCCAGCAGTTTCTACAGGGGTAGCACCTACGAGCAGTACTTC.

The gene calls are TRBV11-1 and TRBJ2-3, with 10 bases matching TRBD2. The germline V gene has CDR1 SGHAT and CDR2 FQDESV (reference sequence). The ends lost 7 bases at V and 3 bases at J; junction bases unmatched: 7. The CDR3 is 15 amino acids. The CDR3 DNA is TGTGCCAGCAACAGATTAGCGGGAGGAACAGATACGCAGTATTTT. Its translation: CASNRLAGGTDTQYF.

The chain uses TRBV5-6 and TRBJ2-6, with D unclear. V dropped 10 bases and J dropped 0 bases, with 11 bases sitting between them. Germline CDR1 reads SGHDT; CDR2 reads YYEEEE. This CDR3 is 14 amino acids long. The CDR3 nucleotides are TGTGCCTCCCGGCGACTCTCTGGGGCCAACGTCCTGACTTTC. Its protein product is CASRRLSGANVLTF.

CDR3 residues: CASSLAGYDSPLHF. The CDR3 nucleotides read TGTGCCAGCAGCTTGGCCGGGTACGATTCACCCCTCCACTTT. The J gene is TRBJ1-6, the V gene TRBV5-4; D uncertain. In germline, CDR1 is SGHNT, CDR2 YYREEE (reference sequence). Trimming removed 0 bases at V and 8 bases at J, with 9 bases between. The CDR3 covers 14 residues.

The DNA of the CDR3 is TGTGCCAGCAGTGGTGGGATCGGGAACTCTGGAAACACCATATATTTT. It translates to CASSGGIGNSGNTIYF. The rearrangement uses TRBV2 and TRBJ1-3; D unclear. The CDR3 sequence is 16 residues long. Trimming left V 4 bases short and J 0 bases short, with 13 bases between. CDR1 is SNHLY, CDR2 FYNNEI, per germline.

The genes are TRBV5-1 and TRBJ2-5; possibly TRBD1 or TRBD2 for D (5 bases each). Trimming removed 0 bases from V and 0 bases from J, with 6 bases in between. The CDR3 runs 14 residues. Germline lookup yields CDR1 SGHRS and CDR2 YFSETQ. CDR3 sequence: CASSLGGYQETQYF. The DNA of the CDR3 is TGCGCCAGCAGCTTGGGGGGGTACCAAGAGACCCAGTACTTC.

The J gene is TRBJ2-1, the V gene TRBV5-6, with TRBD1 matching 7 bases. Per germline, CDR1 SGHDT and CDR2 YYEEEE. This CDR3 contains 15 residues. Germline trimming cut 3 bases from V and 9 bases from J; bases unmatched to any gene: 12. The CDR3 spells CASSWPGGGWAEQFF. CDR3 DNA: TGTGCCAGCAGCTGGCCAGGGGGTGGGTGGGCTGAGCAGTTCTTC.

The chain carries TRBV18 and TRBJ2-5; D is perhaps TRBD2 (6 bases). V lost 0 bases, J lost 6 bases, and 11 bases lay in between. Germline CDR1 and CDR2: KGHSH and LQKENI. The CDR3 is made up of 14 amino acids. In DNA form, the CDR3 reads TGTGCCAGCTCACCACCTGGCGGGGCCAAGACCCAGTACTTC. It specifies CASSPPGGAKTQYF.

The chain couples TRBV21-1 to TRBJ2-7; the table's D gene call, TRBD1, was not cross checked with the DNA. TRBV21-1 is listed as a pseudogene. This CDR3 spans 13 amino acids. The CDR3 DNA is TGTGCCACTGGTTTTGGACAAACCTACGAGCAGTACTTC. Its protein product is CATGFGQTYEQYF.

CDR3 loop: CASSFSYREKLFF. CDR3 nucleotide sequence: TGTGCCAGCAGTTTCTCCTATCGGGAAAAACTGTTTTTT. The chain is built from TRBV28 and TRBJ1-4; D gene ambiguous. The germline gives CDR1 MDHEN, CDR2 SYDVKM. This CDR3 contains 13 residues. Trimming removed 3 bases at V and 8 bases at J, with 10 bases between. Based on the CDR3 plus reference TRBV28 and TRBJ1-4, the full variable domain is DVKVTQSSRYLVKRTGEKVFLECVQDMDHENMFWYRQDPGLGLRLIYFSYDVKMKEKGDIPEGYSVSREKKERFSLILESASTNQTSMYLCASSFSYREKLFFGSGTQLSVL.

The CDR3 region has the DNA TGTGCCAGCAGTTACGGGGGGGGGCTTGGTGGCGAGCAGTACTTC. Translated: CASSYGGGLGGEQYF. The chain employs TRBV6-5 and TRBJ2-7; a weak D match, TRBD2 (7 bases). Germline CDR1 is MNHEY and CDR2 is SVGAGI. The V gene lost 2 bases and the J gene lost 6 bases, with 17 bases spanning the gap. CDR3 size: 15 residues.

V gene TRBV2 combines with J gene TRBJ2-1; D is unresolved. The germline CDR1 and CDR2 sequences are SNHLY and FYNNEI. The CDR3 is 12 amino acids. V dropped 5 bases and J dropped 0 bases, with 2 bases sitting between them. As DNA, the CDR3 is TGTGCCAGCAGTAACTCCTACAATGAGCAGTTCTTC. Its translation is CASSNSYNEQFF. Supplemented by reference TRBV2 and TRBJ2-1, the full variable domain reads EPEVTQTPSHQVTQMGQEVILRCVPISNHLYFYWYRQILGQKVEFLVSFYNNEISEKSEIFDDQFSVERPDGSNFTLKIRSTKLEDSAMYFCASSNSYNEQFFGPGTRLTVL.